This T cell receptor beta chain was identified in a study of T cells in localized non-small cell lung cancer. This CDR3 is built from 16 residues. Germline lookup yields CDR1 SGHKS and CDR2 YYEKEE (reference sequence). V was clipped by 4 bases and J by 2 bases, with 18 bases between them. Assay: immunoSEQ multiplex PCR; the TCRdb copy retains only in-frame clones and omits some. There are around 31,000 clones in the sample; 94% occur only once, and roughly 0.7% lies in the top ten. Sample: peripheral blood, taken before any cancer treatment. The rearrangement links TRBV5-5 to TRBJ1-1, with a weak D call TRBD1 (5 bases). The sequence came from a woman aged 40 to 75 with stage I lung adenocarcinoma. As DNA, the CDR3 is TGTGCCAGCAGCCCCCTTATAATGACAGATAACACTGAAGCTTTCTTT. It is translated as CASSPLIMTDNTEAFF.